The rows below give T cell receptor beta chains drawn from one sample of a study of T cells after yellow fever vaccination. TCRdb used MiXCR to reprocess the 5' RACE reads, holding one entry per CDR3 protein. The sample carries more than 80,000 distinct CDR3 sequences, about 5.8% recorded once. The specimen was CD8+ T cells sorted from PBMCs, collected 10 days after the yellow fever booster vaccination. Receptors were obtained from a young man who received the YFV17D yellow fever vaccine. Each CDR3 is given with its conserved first and last residue. The D gene is left open where the match is weak. Where a row states a size, it is once, few, many or the class of an expanded clone; other rows omit it.

V: TRBV25-1
D: -
J: TRBJ1-3
size: -
DNA: TGTGCCAGCAGTGGATATACCCCCGATGGAAACACCATATATTTT
CDR3: CASSGYTPDGNTIYF

V: TRBV29-1
D: -
J: TRBJ1-2
size: -
DNA: TGCAGCGTTGAAGAACAGGATCCCTATGGCTACACCTTC
CDR3: CSVEEQDPYGYTF

V: TRBV5-1
D: -
J: TRBJ1-1
size: many
DNA: TGCGCCAGCAGCTTGGTCCCTGGCAGGAACACTGAAGCTTTCTTT
CDR3: CASSLVPGRNTEAFF

V: TRBV7-3
D: -
J: TRBJ2-7
size: many
DNA: TGTGCCAGCAGCTTATCAGCGGGCCCCTACGAGCAGTACTTC
CDR3: CASSLSAGPYEQYF

V: TRBV2
D: -
J: TRBJ2-6
size: -
DNA: TGTGCCAGCAGTGAGGACTCTGGGGCCAACGTCCTGACTTTC
CDR3: CASSEDSGANVLTF

V: TRBV4-3
D: TRBD2
J: TRBJ2-2
size: -
DNA: TGCGCCAGCAGCCAAGAGCGCGGGGGGGCCGGGGAGCTGTTTTTT
CDR3: CASSQERGGAGELFF

V: TRBV5-1
D: TRBD1
J: TRBJ1-2
size: -
DNA: TGCGCCAGCAGCTTACCTGACAGGGCGGATATTTTTGGCTACACCTTC
CDR3: CASSLPDRADIFGYTF

V: TRBV11-2
D: -
J: TRBJ1-6
size: -
DNA: TGTGCCAGCAGCTTAGCGGGCAGGAAAAATTCACCCCTCCACTTT
CDR3: CASSLAGRKNSPLHF

V: TRBV18
D: TRBD1
J: TRBJ1-2
size: few
DNA: TGTGCCAGCTCAGATACAGGGGGCGCCGGGGATGGCTACACCTTC
CDR3: CASSDTGGAGDGYTF

V: TRBV12-5
D: TRBD2
J: TRBJ2-1
size: -
DNA: TGTGCTAGTGGTCAGGGACTAGCGGGGGCCGGGGGTGAGCAGTTCTTC
CDR3: CASGQGLAGAGGEQFF

V: TRBV6-5
D: TRBD2
J: TRBJ2-3
size: many
DNA: TGTGCCAGCAGCCCTACTAGCGGGGGCACAGATACGCAGTATTTT
CDR3: CASSPTSGGTDTQYF

V: TRBV13
D: TRBD1
J: TRBJ1-2
size: few
DNA: TGTGCCAGCAGCCCTTCGGACAGGCTGGGTGGCTACACCTTC
CDR3: CASSPSDRLGGYTF

V: TRBV4-3
D: -
J: TRBJ2-1
size: -
DNA: TGCGCCAGCAGCCAAGGACAGCCAGTTGGAGGCAATGAGCAGTTCTTC
CDR3: CASSQGQPVGGNEQFF

V: TRBV29-1
D: -
J: TRBJ2-7
size: -
DNA: TGCAGCGCCAGAGGGATTGCCTACGAGCAGTACTTC
CDR3: CSARGIAYEQYF

V: TRBV9
D: TRBD2
J: TRBJ2-1
size: many
DNA: TGTGCCAGCAGCCCCTACGTAGCGGGGGGGGGTGAGCAGTTCTTC
CDR3: CASSPYVAGGGEQFF